A single sample is the source of the 25 T cell receptor beta chains below, sequenced in a study of blood T cell repertoires in COVID-19. This table comes from immunoSEQ multiplex PCR, and its TCRdb copy is limited to in-frame clones, with some not included. The sample has about 160,000 clones; about 85% are singletons. The sample consisted of peripheral blood. The receptors here all came from a woman aged 55-75 years with COVID-19, enrolled during active disease.

On this clone: Other DNA sequences in this specimen translate into the identical CDR3. This chain joins TRBV5-4 and TRBJ1-2; 7 bases match TRBD1. The CDR3 has 14 residues. V was pared by 0 bases and J by 6 bases, with 5 bases of the junction left unmatched. CDR1 SGHNT and CDR2 YYREEE come from the germline V gene (reference sequence). The CDR3 DNA reads as TGTGCCAGCAGCTTGGCGACAGGGCGGGATGGCTACACCTTC. Translation gives CASSLATGRDGYTF.

The chain carries TRBV5-1 and TRBJ2-1; D may be TRBD2 (6 bases). V was trimmed by 1 base and J by 1 base, leaving 9 bases between them. The CDR3 extends over 15 amino acids. Germline CDR1 is SGHRS and CDR2 is YFSETQ. In nucleotides, the CDR3 is TGCGCCAGCAGCTTGAGTGGGACTTCCTACAATGAGCAGTTCTTC. Encoded protein: CASSLSGTSYNEQFF.

V gene TRBV7-9 combines with J gene TRBJ1-2; D might be TRBD1 (5 bases). The length of the CDR3 is 14 residues. From germline, CDR1 is SEHNR and CDR2 FQNEAQ (reference sequence). V shed 5 bases and J shed 4 bases, with 14 bases lying between them. CDR3 DNA: TGTGCCAGCAGCGGTACGACAGTCCTCTATGGCTACACCTTC. Its protein product is CASSGTTVLYGYTF.

V gene TRBV19 combines with J gene TRBJ1-6, with D possibly TRBD1 on 6 matching bases. CDR3 length: 14 residues. Trimming took off 5 bases at V and 9 bases at J, with 14 bases between the two ends. Germline V gives CDR1 LNHDA, CDR2 SQIVND (reference sequence). The DNA for the CDR3 is TGTGCCAGTAGTTTGAGGGGGGGGAGTTCACCCCTCCACTTT. Amino acid sequence: CASSLRGGSSPLHF. Together with reference TRBV19 and TRBJ1-6, the CDR3 gives the full variable domain: DGGITQSPKYLFRKEGQNVTLSCEQNLNHDAMYWYRQDPGQGLRLIYYSQIVNDFQKGDIAEGYSVSREKKESFPLTVTSAQKNPTAFYLCASSLRGGSSPLHFGNGTRLTVT.

V gene TRBV4-2 combines with J gene TRBJ1-6; D not resolved. The V end was cut by 0 bases, the J end by 1 base, with 16 bases between. Germline V gene lookup returns CDR1 LGHNA and CDR2 YNFKEQ. CDR3 size: 19 residues. The CDR3 protein is CASSQDRGQLRSYNSPLHF. CDR3 coding DNA: TGTGCCAGCAGCCAAGATAGAGGGCAGTTAAGGTCCTATAATTCACCCCTCCACTTT.

This chain connects TRBV19 to TRBJ1-5, with D perhaps TRBD1 (6 bases). The CDR3 runs 14 residues. CDR1 is LNHDA and CDR2 is SQIVND in the germline V gene (reference sequence). Trimming removed 4 bases from V and 6 bases from J, with 13 bases in between. The chain's CDR3 is CASSNGARGQPQHF. CDR3 bases: TGTGCCAGTAGTAACGGGGCCAGGGGTCAGCCCCAGCATTTT.

The rearrangement links TRBV12-5 to TRBJ2-3; a possible D gene is TRBD1 (5 bases). The germline gives CDR1 LGHNT, CDR2 FRNRAP. Between the trimmed V and J ends, which lost 1 base and 7 bases, there was a span of 12 bases. There are 14 residues in the CDR3. This CDR3 is CASGLAPTANTQYF. In DNA, the CDR3 is TGTGCTAGTGGTTTGGCCCCGACAGCTAATACGCAGTATTTT.

The V call is TRBV10-1, the J call TRBJ2-7, with D possibly TRBD1 on 5 matching bases. CDR3 length: 13 amino acids. V gave up 3 bases and J gave up 7 bases, with 13 bases separating them. Germline lookup yields CDR1 WNHNN and CDR2 SYGVQD (reference sequence). CDR3 protein: CASSDTGWPEQYV. DNA for the CDR3: TGCGCCAGCAGTGATACAGGTTGGCCGGAGCAGTACGTC.

The V call is TRBV21-1, the J call TRBJ2-7; the table's TRBD1 call for D was not verified on the DNA. TRBV21-1 is shown as a pseudogene. The CDR3 sequence is 17 residues long. The DNA for the CDR3 is TGTGCCAGCAGCCCTAGGGCGGGACAGATACTACTCTACGAGCAGTACTTC. Its translation: CASSPRAGQILLYEQYF.

The chain is built from TRBV11-3 and TRBJ2-1, with 11 bases matching TRBD2. V shed 5 bases, J shed 5 bases, and the junction held 5 bases outside the gene matches. CDR1 is SGHNT and CDR2 is YENEEA in the germline V gene. This CDR3 has 15 amino acids. The chain's CDR3 is CASSAGTSGNNEQFF. Written as DNA, the CDR3 is TGTGCCAGCAGCGCCGGGACTAGCGGAAACAATGAGCAGTTCTTC.

This chain uses TRBV11-3 with TRBJ1-1; D might be TRBD1 (5 bases). CDR1 is SGHNT, CDR2 YENEEA, per germline. This CDR3 is 12 amino acids long. V was pared by 6 bases and J by 1 base, with 6 bases between. CDR3 region: CASSQGNTEAFF. The CDR3 nucleotides read TGTGCCAGCAGTCAGGGGAACACTGAAGCTTTCTTT.

The V and J genes are TRBV25-1 and TRBJ1-2, with 8 bases identical to TRBD1. Per the germline V gene, CDR1 is MGHDK and CDR2 is SYGVNS. With V trimmed by 4 bases and J by 6 bases, 7 bases remained unmatched. The CDR3 totals 14 residues. In DNA, the CDR3 is TGTGCCAGCAGTGGGCCGCGGGACAGGAATGGCTACACCTTC. Its translation: CASSGPRDRNGYTF.

The gene calls are TRBV5-1 and TRBJ1-2; 8 bases agree with TRBD1. Germline V gives CDR1 SGHRS, CDR2 YFSETQ. This CDR3 contains 13 residues. V shed 3 bases and J 8 bases; nucleotides not matched to a gene: 6. CDR3 region: CASSSGQGVGYTF. CDR3 nucleotide sequence: TGCGCCAGCAGCTCCGGACAGGGCGTGGGCTACACCTTC.

The genes are TRBV7-3 and TRBJ2-3; a weak D match, TRBD2 (6 bases). This CDR3 region has 14 residues. Germline CDR1 reads SGHTA; CDR2 reads FQGTGA. The V end was cut by 3 bases, the J end by 1 base, with 8 bases between. The DNA for the CDR3 is TGTGCCAGCAGCTTTACTAGCCGCACAGATACGCAGTATTTT. Amino acids: CASSFTSRTDTQYF.

This clone was found once. This chain connects TRBV4-1 to TRBJ1-4; perhaps TRBD1 as D (5 bases). The CDR3 runs 17 residues. Germline CDR1 and CDR2: MGHRA and YSYEKL. V was trimmed by 0 bases and J by 2 bases, leaving 13 bases between them. This chain's CDR3 is CASSQDSQGRTNEKLFF. DNA of the CDR3: TGCGCCAGCAGCCAAGATTCCCAGGGCCGGACTAATGAAAAACTGTTTTTT.

This sequence joins TRBV5-1 and TRBJ2-3; 8 bases are a match to TRBD1. The CDR3 is made up of 16 amino acids. Germline V gene data show CDR1 as SGHRS and CDR2 as YFSETQ. J was trimmed by 1 base and V by 5 bases; bases with no gene match: 9. In nucleotides, the CDR3 is TGCGCCAGCAGTTCCCAATCGACAGGGGGCACAGATACGCAGTATTTT. Protein product: CASSSQSTGGTDTQYF.

The chain carries TRBV7-3 and TRBJ2-1, with D perhaps matching TRBD2 (6 bases). The CDR3 is 15 residues long. Germline-derived CDR1 and CDR2 are SGHTA and FQGTGA. V dropped 4 bases and J dropped 4 bases, with 14 bases sitting between them. Written as DNA, the CDR3 is TGTGCCAGCAGCTCTCCGGGACTTTCATACAATGAGCAGTTCTTC. This codes for CASSSPGLSYNEQFF.

V gene TRBV5-8 combines with J gene TRBJ2-7; D is possibly TRBD1 (7 bases). Germline V gene lookup returns CDR1 SGHTS and CDR2 YDEGEE. V lost 3 bases and J 4 bases, leaving 17 bases between the germline ends. The CDR3 loop spans 15 amino acids. The CDR3 sequence: CASSCGRGVQYEQYV. CDR3 nucleotides: TGTGCCAGCAGCTGCGGCAGGGGGGTGCAGTACGAGCAGTACGTC.

The V call is TRBV11-2, the J call TRBJ2-6, with a possible D match to TRBD1 (5 bases). V lost 0 bases and J 1 base, leaving 16 bases between the germline ends. Germline V gene data show CDR1 as SGHAT and CDR2 as FQNNGV. The CDR3 extends over 19 amino acids. The CDR3 loop is CASSLDAGLAFSGANVLTF. The CDR3 DNA follows: TGTGCCAGCAGCTTAGATGCAGGGCTTGCCTTTTCTGGGGCCAACGTCCTGACTTTC. Variable domain in full (rest from reference TRBV11-2 and TRBJ2-6): EAGVAQSPRYKIIEKRQSVAFWCNPISGHATLYWYQQILGQGPKLLIQFQNNGVVDDSQLPKDRFSAERLKGVDSTLKIQPAKLEDSAVYLCASSLDAGLAFSGANVLTFGAGSRLTVL.

The chain employs TRBV18 and TRBJ2-1; 12 bases line up with TRBD1. Germline CDR1 and CDR2: KGHSH and LQKENI. This CDR3 has 16 amino acids. The ends lost 5 bases at V and 10 bases at J; junction bases unmatched: 12. In DNA, the CDR3 is TGTGCCAGCTCATATACCCAGGGACAGGGGGCTAACGAGCAGTTCTTC. As protein: CASSYTQGQGANEQFF.

CDR3 in DNA: TGTGCCAGCAGTGACCGCAGGGTTGGCAATGAGCAGTTCTTC. This codes for CASSDRRVGNEQFF. This chain joins TRBV2 and TRBJ2-1; TRBD1 might be the D (5 bases). Germline CDR1 is SNHLY and CDR2 is FYNNEI. V lost 3 bases to trimming and J lost 6 bases, with 12 bases between them. This CDR3 contains 14 residues.

J is TRBJ2-7 and V is TRBV5-8, with a weak D call TRBD1 (6 bases). The CDR3 has 13 residues. From germline, CDR1 is SGHTS and CDR2 YDEGEE. Trimming shortened V by 6 bases and J by 7 bases, and 17 bases separated the two germline ends. The CDR3 sequence is CASTTTGNKEQYV. CDR3 in DNA: TGTGCCAGCACCACTACAGGGAATAAAGAGCAGTACGTC.

CDR3 region: CASSITGGRSTQYF. The CDR3 coding sequence is TGTGCCAGTAGTATAACGGGGGGAAGATCTACGCAGTATTTT. V gene TRBV19 combines with J gene TRBJ2-3; 7 positions match TRBD2. The trim removed 2 bases at V and 8 bases at J, leaving 7 bases unmatched. The length of the CDR3 is 14 residues. Germline CDR1 reads LNHDA; CDR2 reads SQIVND (reference sequence).

Here the CDR3 reads CATSRVGSGVGETQYF. DNA of the CDR3: TGTGCCACCAGCAGAGTAGGGAGTGGGGTGGGAGAGACCCAGTACTTC. The chain combines TRBV15 with TRBJ2-5; D possibly corresponds to TRBD2 (5 bases). Germline CDR1 reads LNHNV; CDR2 reads YYDKDF (reference sequence). The length of the CDR3 is 16 residues. Trimming cost V 1 base and J 4 bases, with 16 bases left between them. Variable domain in full (rest from reference TRBV15 and TRBJ2-5): DAMVIQNPRYQVTQFGKPVTLSCSQTLNHNVMYWYQQKSSQAPKLLFHYYDKDFNNEADTPDNFQSRRPNTSFCFLDIRSPGLGDTAMYLCATSRVGSGVGETQYFGPGTRLLVL.

V usage is TRBV5-1 and J usage is TRBJ1-1; 9 positions match TRBD1. The CDR3 is 13 residues long. J lost 8 bases, V lost 5 bases, and 7 bases had no gene match. Germline CDR1 reads SGHRS; CDR2 reads YFSETQ. In nucleotides, the CDR3 is TGCGCCAGCAGAGGACAGGGGTTTGCCGAAGCTTTCTTT. This gives the protein CASRGQGFAEAFF.